Below, 10 T cell receptor beta chains from the same sample are listed, as sequenced in a study of early T cells in non-severe SARS-CoV-2 infection. TCRdb independently ran MiXCR on the 5' RACE reads; one entry per CDR3 protein. The data show fewer than 40,000 distinct CDR3 sequences, approximately 6.9% seen once. The sequenced sample was whole blood, obtained at baseline. Receptor source: an adult who was a healthcare worker with PCR-confirmed SARS-CoV-2 infection or an uninfected control (not recorded which).

This clonotype was seen a few times. The CDR3 nucleotides read TGTGCCAGCAGCCAAGATTGGAGTTCTGGAAACACCATATATTTT. Protein product: CASSQDWSSGNTIYF. The gene calls are TRBV4-2 and TRBJ1-3; no clear D gene. Trimming cost V 0 bases and J 1 base, with 7 bases left between them. The length of the CDR3 is 15 residues. The germline CDR1 and CDR2 sequences are LGHNA and YNFKEQ.

The chain joins TRBV28 to TRBJ1-5; 7 bases line up with TRBD1. Germline CDR1 and CDR2: MDHEN and SYDVKM. The CDR3 consists of 12 residues. Unmatched junction bases numbered 0, after V lost 7 bases and J lost 3 bases. As DNA, the CDR3 is TGTGCCAGCAAGGGGGCCAATCAGCCCCAGCATTTT. This gives the protein CASKGANQPQHF. The whole variable domain, filled in from reference TRBV28 and TRBJ1-5, reads DVKVTQSSRYLVKRTGEKVFLECVQDMDHENMFWYRQDPGLGLRLIYFSYDVKMKEKGDIPEGYSVSREKKERFSLILESASTNQTSMYLCASKGANQPQHFGDGTRLSIL.

In this sample, this clonotype turned up a few times. A read error is possible here, since a much larger clone lies one base away. The chain joins TRBV19 to TRBJ2-1; tentatively, D is TRBD2 (5 bases). The CDR3 contains 14 residues. Trimming took 5 bases from V and 7 from J, leaving 15 bases between them. CDR1 is LNHDA, CDR2 SQIVND, per germline (reference sequence). The CDR3 reads CASSHHSERNEQFF. CDR3 sequence (DNA): TGTGCCAGTAGTCACCATAGCGAGAGGAATGAGCAGTTCTTC.

This clonotype appeared many times. This chain uses TRBV4-1 with TRBJ2-1, with 7 bases lining up with TRBD2. The V gene's germline CDR1 is MGHRA and CDR2 YSYEKL. V lost 1 base and J lost 6; bases outside the gene matches: 3. The CDR3 extends over 14 amino acids. The CDR3 DNA reads TGCGCCAGCAGCCAAGGACTAGCTGTCAATGAGCAGTTCTTC. Translation: CASSQGLAVNEQFF.

This chain uses TRBV12-3 or TRBV12-4 with TRBJ1-5, with D perhaps matching TRBD1 (5 bases). Trimming removed 4 bases at V and 7 bases at J, with 20 bases between. CDR3 length: 16 amino acids. The CDR3 nucleotides are TGTGCCAGCAGTTCCCGACGTCTGGGGGACGGACAGCCCCAGCATTTT. Translating it yields CASSSRRLGDGQPQHF.

This clonotype was counted many times. The genes are TRBV12-3 or TRBV12-4 and TRBJ1-2, with a weak D call TRBD1 (5 bases). This CDR3 region has 13 residues. V gave up 1 base and J gave up 2 bases, with 5 bases separating them. The CDR3 DNA is TGTGCCAGCAGTTTAGACAGGAACTATGGCTACACCTTC. This sequence encodes CASSLDRNYGYTF.

This clonotype was counted ten times or more. The rearrangement uses TRBV29-1 and TRBJ2-7; D unresolved. Trimming pared 4 bases from V and 3 bases from J, leaving 10 bases between. Per the germline V gene, CDR1 is SQVTM and CDR2 is ANQGSEA. The CDR3 extends over 12 amino acids. The CDR3 coding sequence is TGCAGCGTTGTGGCAGATAACTACGAGCAGTACGTC. Protein: CSVVADNYEQYV.

This clonotype was seen more than once but under ten times. The rearrangement joins TRBV2 to TRBJ2-2, with D uncertain. The CDR3 runs to 15 residues. CDR1 SNHLY and CDR2 FYNNEI come from the germline V gene. V dropped 6 bases and J dropped 6 bases, with 17 bases sitting between them. The CDR3, as DNA: TGTGCCAGCAGGGTCCGCACAGTTTCTCCCGGGGAGCTGTTTTTT. Encoded protein: CASRVRTVSPGELFF.

There are many counts of this clonotype. This sequence joins TRBV29-1 and TRBJ1-5, with D unresolved. V lost 8 bases to trimming and J lost 5 bases, with 10 bases between them. The CDR3 is 11 amino acids. CDR1 is SQVTM and CDR2 is ANQGSEA in the germline V gene. The CDR3 loop reads CSTFGHQPQHF. In nucleotides, the CDR3 is TGCAGCACATTTGGGCATCAGCCCCAGCATTTT.

This clonotype came up a few times. J is TRBJ2-3 and V is TRBV18; 8 bases match TRBD1. Per germline, CDR1 KGHSH and CDR2 LQKENI. Trimming cost V 3 bases and J 4 bases; bases outside gene matches: 9. The CDR3 has 16 amino acids. The CDR3: CASSPMDRVVADTQYF. The CDR3 DNA is TGTGCCAGCTCACCGATGGACAGGGTTGTTGCAGATACGCAGTATTTT. Together with reference TRBV18 and TRBJ2-3, the CDR3 gives the full variable domain: NAGVMQNPRHLVRRRGQEARLRCSPMKGHSHVYWYRQLPEEGLKFMVYLQKENIIDESGMPKERFSAEFPKEGPSILRIQQVVRGDSAAYFCASSPMDRVVADTQYFGPGTRLTVL.